Following are 24 T cell receptor beta chains from one sample sequenced in a study of beta chain features in type 1 diabetes. Expressed TCRB transcripts were sequenced because the entire RNA isolate underwent reverse transcription. The repertoire was sequenced with immunoSEQ multiplex PCR; TCRdb's copy has only in-frame clones and lacks some. The sample yields 150,000 to 200,000 clones, 6% to 9% seen once. Study results and limitations: All four CD4+ subsets of Type 1 diabetes patients contained TCRB CDR3s that were moderately but significantly shorter.

Their target antigens are unknown. Material for sequencing was central memory CD4+ T cells from blood. The origin of the receptors is a man aged 18 to 30 with type 1 diabetes.

In its sample, this clone was seen a few times. This chain uses TRBV10-3 with TRBJ2-2; 7 bases fit TRBD1. Per the germline V gene, CDR1 is ENHRY and CDR2 is SYGVKD. V lost 11 bases and J lost 1; bases outside the gene matches: 10. The CDR3 is made up of 15 amino acids. CDR3 coding DNA: TGTGCCTCCAAAACCGGGACAGAGAACACCGGGGAGCTGTTTTTT. Translated: CASKTGTENTGELFF.

The CDR3 nucleotides read TGCAGTGCTGGGAGGAGAGAGACCCAGTACTTC. This encodes CSAGRRETQYF. This chain links TRBV20-1 with TRBJ2-5; D might be TRBD2 (6 bases). The CDR3 is 11 residues long. The V gene lost 5 bases and the J gene lost 4 bases, with 8 bases spanning the gap. Germline CDR1 reads DFQATT; CDR2 reads SNEGSKA (reference sequence).

The CDR3 reads CASSYEDRALDGYTF. The CDR3 DNA sequence: TGTGCCAGCAGTTACGAGGACAGGGCTTTAGATGGCTACACCTTC. The chain joins TRBV6-5 to TRBJ1-2, with 8 bases that match TRBD1. In germline, CDR1 is MNHEY, CDR2 SVGAGI. This CDR3 is built from 15 residues. With 2 bases clipped from V and 6 bases from J, the junction kept 8 bases outside the gene matches.

V usage is TRBV9 and J usage is TRBJ2-2; perhaps TRBD1 as D (6 bases). The ends were cut back, 2 bases at V and 0 bases at J, with 11 bases in the middle. This CDR3 has 16 residues. Per the germline V gene, CDR1 is SGDLS and CDR2 is YYNGEE. CDR3 DNA sequence: TGTGCCAGCAGCGTTCGAGAGGGGGCGAACACCGGGGAGCTGTTTTTT. Translating gives CASSVREGANTGELFF.

There are a few counts of this clone. The same CDR3 can be traced to other DNA sequences in this sample. The chain combines TRBV29-1 with TRBJ1-2; 8 nucleotides agree with TRBD1. Germline lookup yields CDR1 SQVTM and CDR2 ANQGSEA. The junction had 7 bases not matched to a gene; V was cut back by 3 bases and J by 4 bases. CDR3 length: 14 residues. CDR3 in amino acids: CSVEGRGRSYGYTF. CDR3 bases: TGCAGCGTTGAGGGCAGGGGGCGTTCCTATGGCTACACCTTC.

Here the CDR3 DNA reads TGTGCCAGCTCAACTAACCAAGAGACCCAGTACTTC. This codes for CASSTNQETQYF. This rearrangement joins TRBV18 to TRBJ2-5; D is undetermined. Germline-derived CDR1 and CDR2 are KGHSH and LQKENI. V was shortened by 5 bases and J by 0 bases, with 4 bases between the two germline ends. The CDR3 covers 12 residues.

This chain links TRBV29-1 with TRBJ2-3; D is unclear. Trimming pared 3 bases from V and 3 bases from J, leaving 10 bases between. CDR3 length: 13 amino acids. The germline V gene encodes CDR1 SQVTM and CDR2 ANQGSEA. CDR3 amino acids: CSVEESGTDTQYF. The CDR3 coding sequence is TGCAGCGTTGAGGAGAGTGGGACAGATACGCAGTATTTT.

This clone was seen only a few times. This rearrangement joins TRBV5-4 to TRBJ2-7, with 8 bases identical to TRBD1. Germline lookup yields CDR1 SGHNT and CDR2 YYREEE (reference sequence). The CDR3 length is 15 residues. J gave up 3 bases and V 0 bases, and 5 bases lay outside the gene matches. The CDR3 reads CASSLDQGQDYEQYF. The DNA for the CDR3 is TGTGCCAGCAGCTTGGATCAGGGACAGGACTACGAGCAGTACTTC.

This clone turned up a few times. The V call is TRBV10-2, the J call TRBJ1-5; the D gene is possibly TRBD1 (5 bases). Trimming took off 7 bases at V and 4 bases at J, with 11 bases between the two ends. Germline loops: CDR1 WSHSY, CDR2 SAAADI. CDR3 size: 13 residues. The CDR3, as DNA: TGCGCCAGCAAAGACAGCTCAAATCAGCCCCAGCATTTT. This gives the protein CASKDSSNQPQHF.

The chain uses TRBV27 and TRBJ2-1; TRBD2 agrees at 7 bases. Per the germline V gene, CDR1 is MNHEY and CDR2 is SMNVEV (reference sequence). V shed 7 bases and J 4 bases; nucleotides not matched to a gene: 10. The CDR3 sequence is 15 residues long. This CDR3 is CASTPGASGYNEQFF. The CDR3 coding sequence is TGTGCCAGCACCCCCGGGGCTAGCGGATACAATGAGCAGTTCTTC.

Here the CDR3 DNA reads TGTGCCAGTAGTATAGAAGGGGCGAACACCGGGGAGCTGTTTTTT. Its protein product is CASSIEGANTGELFF. This sequence joins TRBV19 and TRBJ2-2, with D possibly being TRBD1 (5 bases). Germline V gene sequence: CDR1 LNHDA, CDR2 SQIVND (reference sequence). The V end was cut by 0 bases, the J end by 0 bases, with 5 bases between. The length of the CDR3 is 15 residues.

This rearrangement joins TRBV4-2 to TRBJ2-2; 13 positions match TRBD2. Per germline, CDR1 LGHNA and CDR2 YNFKEQ. The CDR3 is 17 amino acids. V shed 4 bases and J 7 bases; nucleotides not matched to a gene: 9. In nucleotides, the CDR3 is TGTGCCAGCAGCCCGGGACTAGCGGGATCCCAAGGCGGGGAGCTGTTTTTT. Amino acids: CASSPGLAGSQGGELFF.

This clone has only a few counts. The V call is TRBV2, the J call TRBJ2-5; TRBD2 agrees at 12 bases. The J segment lost 5 bases and the V segment lost 7 bases, leaving 8 bases of the junction unmatched. Germline V gene lookup returns CDR1 SNHLY and CDR2 FYNNEI. The CDR3 loop spans 15 amino acids. CDR3 sequence reads: CASILTSGSPETQYF. The CDR3 nucleotides read TGTGCCAGCATCCTGACTAGCGGGAGCCCCGAGACCCAGTACTTC.

This clone was seen a few times. The chain employs TRBV27 and TRBJ1-2, with TRBD1 matching 8 bases. CDR1 is MNHEY and CDR2 is SMNVEV in the germline V gene (reference sequence). The CDR3 runs to 12 residues. The junction had 3 bases not matched to a gene; V was cut back by 6 bases and J by 6 bases. The CDR3 region has the DNA TGTGCCAGCAGCCAGACAGGGGATGGCTACACCTTC. It encodes CASSQTGDGYTF.

This clone was seen a handful of times. The chain has TRBV5-1 and TRBJ1-1; weak D call: TRBD1 (6 bases). Looked up from germline, CDR1 is SGHRS and CDR2 is YFSETQ. V was cut by 0 bases and J by 7 bases, with 10 bases left in between. CDR3 length: 13 residues. DNA for the CDR3: TGCGCCAGCAGCTTGGGACAGGATAGTGAAGCTTTCTTT. Residues: CASSLGQDSEAFF.

This clone turned up a few times. This chain uses TRBV5-1 with TRBJ1-3; D possibly corresponds to TRBD1 (6 bases). Trimming took off 4 bases at V and 2 bases at J, with 10 bases between the two ends. The germline V gene has CDR1 SGHRS and CDR2 YFSETQ. The CDR3 is 14 amino acids. The CDR3 bases are TGCGCCAGCAGCGAGGACAGCGCTGGAAACACCATATATTTT. Amino acids: CASSEDSAGNTIYF.

In its sample, this clone was seen a few times. The CDR3 region has the DNA TGTGCCTGGACCCGACAGTCTCTTGAGCAGTTCTTC. This gives the protein CAWTRQSLEQFF. This rearrangement joins TRBV30 to TRBJ2-1; D perhaps matches TRBD1 (5 bases). Germline V gene data show CDR1 as GTSNPN and CDR2 as SVGIG (reference sequence). The CDR3 contains 12 residues. The V end was cut by 4 bases, the J end by 9 bases, with 13 bases between.

CDR3 in DNA: TGTGCCAGCAGCTTACAGGTTGGACAGGGGGAGAAGTTCTTC. Its translation: CASSLQVGQGEKFF. The chain combines TRBV7-2 with TRBJ2-1; 10 positions match TRBD1. This CDR3 has 14 amino acids. CDR1 is SGHTA, CDR2 FQGNSA, per germline. Trimming at V came to 2 bases and at J to 14 bases, leaving 9 bases not matched to a gene.

Only a few counts were recorded for this clone. The chain has TRBV6-5 and TRBJ2-7; TRBD1 matches 8 bases. The CDR3 sequence is 14 residues long. After removal of 6 bases from V and 7 bases from J, the junction contained 11 bases not matched to a gene. Germline values: CDR1 MNHEY, CDR2 SVGAGI. Written as DNA, the CDR3 is TGTGCCAGCAGCGCCTTAGGACAGGGTTGGGAGCAGTACTTC. Translating gives CASSALGQGWEQYF.

This clone was counted between two and nine times. This rearrangement joins TRBV27 to TRBJ2-1; the match to TRBD2 covers 7 bases. CDR1 MNHEY and CDR2 SMNVEV come from the germline V gene (reference sequence). CDR3 size: 16 residues. The J segment lost 0 bases and the V segment lost 5 bases, leaving 7 bases of the junction unmatched. The CDR3 region is CASSLLAVSSYNEQFF. CDR3 DNA sequence: TGTGCCAGCAGTCTTCTAGCGGTGAGCTCCTACAATGAGCAGTTCTTC.

The chain links TRBV11-2 to TRBJ1-3, with a tentative D call TRBD1 (6 bases). Per germline, CDR1 SGHAT and CDR2 FQNNGV. V was clipped by 6 bases and J by 5 bases, with 20 bases between them. The CDR3 is made up of 16 amino acids. Written as DNA, the CDR3 is TGTGCCAGCAGACCCCTTTCCGGGACAAGGAGAAACACCATATATTTT. Amino acids: CASRPLSGTRRNTIYF.

This clone was seen repeatedly, ten times or more. The same CDR3 also results from other DNA sequences found in this sample. The CDR3 DNA reads as TGCAGCGTCCCCGGACAGGGTAGCTACGAGCAGTACTTC. Protein product: CSVPGQGSYEQYF. V and J are TRBV29-1 and TRBJ2-7, with 8 bases matching TRBD1. The CDR3 is made up of 13 amino acids. V lost 6 bases and J lost 3; bases outside the gene matches: 7. CDR1 SQVTM and CDR2 ANQGSEA come from the germline V gene.

This chain uses TRBV5-1 with TRBJ2-2; D might be TRBD1 (5 bases). Germline CDR1 reads SGHRS; CDR2 reads YFSETQ. The CDR3 length is 15 residues. V dropped 1 base and J dropped 4 bases, with 11 bases sitting between them. The CDR3 DNA sequence: TGCGCCAGCAGCTTGAACATGGACATCACCGGGGAGCTGTTTTTT. Encoded protein: CASSLNMDITGELFF. The complete variable domain, with remaining parts taken from reference TRBV5-1 and TRBJ2-2, reads KAGVTQTPRYLIKTRGQQVTLSCSPISGHRSVSWYQQTPGQGLQFLFEYFSETQRNKGNFPGRFSGRQFSNSRSEMNVSTLELGDSALYLCASSLNMDITGELFFGEGSRLTVL.

The chain joins TRBV5-5 to TRBJ2-1; D is possibly TRBD1 (6 bases). CDR3 length: 13 amino acids. Trimming stripped 5 bases from V and 7 bases from J, with 13 bases between. CDR1 and CDR2 from the germline V gene are SGHKS and YYEKEE (reference sequence). For the CDR3, the DNA is TGTGCCAGCAGGGGGGCACCTGGGAATGAGCAGTTCTTC. Its translation is CASRGAPGNEQFF. The complete variable domain, with remaining parts taken from reference TRBV5-5 and TRBJ2-1, reads DAGVTQSPTHLIKTRGQQVTLRCSPISGHKSVSWYQQVLGQGPQFIFQYYEKEERGRGNFPDRFSARQFPNYSSELNVNALLLGDSALYLCASRGAPGNEQFFGPGTRLTVL.